One and the same sample provided the 10 T cell receptor beta chains below, sequenced in a study of identifying expanded T cells in peripheral blood. Sequencing used immunoSEQ multiplex PCR; TCRdb keeps in-frame clones, though not all of them. The sample lists 95,000 to 100,000 clones; 87% were seen once. The sequencing sample was made of blood. All receptors come from a person between 18 and 70 years old in good health.

The V call is TRBV4-2, the J call TRBJ2-1; 10 positions match TRBD2. Germline V gene sequence: CDR1 LGHNA, CDR2 YNFKEQ. With V trimmed by 4 bases and J by 5 bases, 11 bases remained unmatched. The CDR3 runs to 17 residues. The CDR3 sequence is CASSPYSGLAFNNEQFF. CDR3 sequence (DNA): TGTGCCAGCAGCCCATATTCGGGACTAGCGTTCAACAATGAGCAGTTCTTC.

J is TRBJ1-2 and V is TRBV11-2; D remains ambiguous. The ends were cut back, 5 bases at V and 4 bases at J, with 14 bases in the middle. Looked up from germline, CDR1 is SGHAT and CDR2 is FQNNGV. The CDR3 covers 14 residues. This CDR3 is CASSPVAGPYGYTF. The CDR3 nucleotides read TGTGCCAGCAGCCCCGTAGCAGGACCCTATGGCTACACCTTC.

The chain links TRBV5-6 to TRBJ1-6, with D tentatively TRBD1 (5 bases). The CDR3 length is 14 residues. Deletions cut 3 bases from V and 9 bases from J, with 13 bases between. The germline gives CDR1 SGHDT, CDR2 YYEEEE. Here the CDR3 DNA reads TGTGCCAGCAGCTCAGGGCCGATTGGTTCACCCCTCCACTTT. Its translation: CASSSGPIGSPLHF.

The table lists this clone with a count of one. The J gene is TRBJ2-2, the V gene TRBV10-1; unclear D gene. Germline-derived CDR1 and CDR2 are WNHNN and SYGVQD (reference sequence). Trimming cost V 6 bases and J 2 bases, with 4 bases left between them. CDR3 length: 12 residues. The CDR3: CASSYNTGELFF. Written as DNA, the CDR3 is TGCGCCAGCAGCTACAACACCGGGGAGCTGTTTTTT.

V usage is TRBV6-5 and J usage is TRBJ2-5; possible D gene TRBD2, 5 bases. There are 14 residues in the CDR3. The V end was cut by 6 bases, the J end by 4 bases, with 15 bases between. The V gene's germline CDR1 is MNHEY and CDR2 SVGAGI. In DNA form, the CDR3 reads TGTGCCAGCAGACACGGACGGAGCGGAGAGACCCAGTACTTC. As protein: CASRHGRSGETQYF.

The CDR3 nucleotides are TGTGCCAGCAGCGCCAGGGAGGGAAACACCATATATTTT. It yields the protein CASSAREGNTIYF. The rearrangement joins TRBV9 to TRBJ1-3, with a tentative D call TRBD1 (5 bases). Trimming cost V 3 bases and J 4 bases, with 8 bases left between them. The CDR3 spans 13 residues. The germline V gene has CDR1 SGDLS and CDR2 YYNGEE.

The chain recombines TRBV11-2 with TRBJ1-2; D call uncertain. CDR1 and CDR2 (germline): SGHAT, FQNNGV. The CDR3 contains 18 residues. Trimming took off 1 base at V and 0 bases at J, with 18 bases between the two ends. The CDR3 spells CASSLAKIGLTPNYGYTF. The CDR3 DNA reads TGTGCCAGCAGCTTAGCGAAGATAGGCTTAACCCCTAACTATGGCTACACCTTC.

The chain recombines TRBV18 with TRBJ1-4; D is unresolved. Trimming removed 1 base from V and 5 bases from J, with 11 bases in between. CDR3 length equals 15 residues. The germline gives CDR1 KGHSH, CDR2 LQKENI. The CDR3 spells CASSPLRMRNEKLFF. CDR3 nucleotide sequence: TGTGCCAGCTCACCACTAAGGATGAGGAATGAAAAACTGTTTTTT.

J is TRBJ1-5 and V is TRBV9; perhaps TRBD1 as D (6 bases). The V gene's germline CDR1 is SGDLS and CDR2 YYNGEE. V lost 3 bases and J lost 1, with 11 bases in between. The CDR3 sequence is 15 residues long. CDR3 DNA: TGTGCCAGCAGCGCCGGGACACGGAGCAATCAGCCCCAGCATTTT. It codes for CASSAGTRSNQPQHF. Combining the CDR3 with reference TRBV9 and TRBJ1-5 gives the whole variable domain DSGVTQTPKHLITATGQRVTLRCSPRSGDLSVYWYQQSLDQGLQFLIQYYNGEERAKGNILERFSAQQFPDLHSELNLSSLELGDSALYFCASSAGTRSNQPQHFGDGTRLSIL.

The genes are TRBV27 and TRBJ1-2; TRBD1 agrees at 9 bases. V lost 5 bases and J lost 7; bases outside the gene matches: 11. CDR3 length: 15 amino acids. The germline V gene has CDR1 MNHEY and CDR2 SMNVEV (reference sequence). CDR3 sequence (DNA): TGTGCCAGCAGTCTAGACGGACAGGGGCGGGGTGGCTACACCTTC. Its protein product is CASSLDGQGRGGYTF.